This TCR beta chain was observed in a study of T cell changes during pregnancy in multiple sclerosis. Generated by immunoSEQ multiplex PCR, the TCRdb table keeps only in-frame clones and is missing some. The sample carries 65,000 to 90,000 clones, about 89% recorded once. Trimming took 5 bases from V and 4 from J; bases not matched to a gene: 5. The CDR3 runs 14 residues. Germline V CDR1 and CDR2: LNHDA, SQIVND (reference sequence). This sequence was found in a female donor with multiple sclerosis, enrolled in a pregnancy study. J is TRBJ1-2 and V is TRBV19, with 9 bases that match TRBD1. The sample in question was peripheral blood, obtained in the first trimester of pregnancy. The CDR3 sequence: CASSLQGAGYGYTF. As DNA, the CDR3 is TGTGCCAGTAGTTTACAGGGGGCTGGCTATGGCTACACCTTC.